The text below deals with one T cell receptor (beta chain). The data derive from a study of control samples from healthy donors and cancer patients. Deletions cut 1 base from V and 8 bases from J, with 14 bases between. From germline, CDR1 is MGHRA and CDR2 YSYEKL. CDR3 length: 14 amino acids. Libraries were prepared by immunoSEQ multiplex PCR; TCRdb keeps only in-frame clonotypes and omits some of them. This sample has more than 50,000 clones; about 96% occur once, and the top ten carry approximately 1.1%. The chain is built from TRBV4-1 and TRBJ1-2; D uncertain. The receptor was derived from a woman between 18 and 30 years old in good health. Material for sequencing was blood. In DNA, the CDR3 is TGCGCCAGCAGCCAAGTCGGGGTTATCGGCGGCTACACCTTC. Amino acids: CASSQVGVIGGYTF.